These 9 T cell receptor beta chains originate from one sample sequenced in a study of blood T cell repertoires in COVID-19. Using immunoSEQ multiplex PCR, the repertoire was profiled, and TCRdb retains in-frame clones only, with some absent. This table has some 15,000 clones, about 88% appearing once. Sequences were obtained from peripheral blood. The receptors originated from a woman aged 70-85 years in a cohort sampled during active or convalescent COVID-19.

The chain combines TRBV4-3 with TRBJ1-2, with a possible D match to TRBD1 (6 bases). This CDR3 contains 17 residues. Germline assignment: CDR1 LGHNA and CDR2 YSLEER. Trimming stripped 0 bases from V and 0 bases from J, with 14 bases between. CDR3 protein: CASSQDPLRGANYGYTF. DNA of the CDR3: TGCGCCAGCAGCCAAGATCCTCTCAGGGGTGCTAACTATGGCTACACCTTC.

The V gene is TRBV28, the J gene TRBJ2-5, with D maybe TRBD2 (5 bases). V dropped 5 bases and J dropped 5 bases, with 18 bases sitting between them. CDR1 and CDR2 from the germline V gene are MDHEN and SYDVKM. The CDR3 has 15 residues. The CDR3 DNA follows: TGTGCCAGCAGTACCACCGGGGTGGCGTTGGAGACCCAGTACTTC. Amino acids: CASSTTGVALETQYF. The whole variable domain, filled in from reference TRBV28 and TRBJ2-5, reads DVKVTQSSRYLVKRTGEKVFLECVQDMDHENMFWYRQDPGLGLRLIYFSYDVKMKEKGDIPEGYSVSREKKERFSLILESASTNQTSMYLCASSTTGVALETQYFGPGTRLLVL.

V usage is TRBV2 and J usage is TRBJ2-3; the D gene is possibly TRBD2 (5 bases). The V end was cut by 8 bases, the J end by 0 bases, with 15 bases between. Germline V lookup: CDR1 SNHLY, CDR2 FYNNEI. This CDR3 spans 15 amino acids. The CDR3 is CASRIAGGSTDTQYF. The CDR3, as DNA: TGTGCCAGCCGAATCGCTGGAGGCAGCACAGATACGCAGTATTTT.

This rearrangement joins TRBV7-9 to TRBJ1-6; 7 bases are shared with TRBD1. Losses at the gene ends were 6 bases for V and 0 bases for J; bases not matched to a gene: 5. In germline, CDR1 is SEHNR, CDR2 FQNEAQ (reference sequence). The CDR3 is 16 residues long. Here the CDR3 reads CASSQGGYSYNSPLHF. Written as DNA, the CDR3 is TGTGCCAGCAGTCAGGGGGGATACTCCTATAATTCACCCCTCCACTTT.

The chain has TRBV5-1 and TRBJ1-1; weak D call: TRBD1 (6 bases). Germline CDR1 reads SGHRS; CDR2 reads YFSETQ. The V end was cut by 4 bases, the J end by 0 bases, with 13 bases between. There are 15 residues in the CDR3. The CDR3, as DNA: TGCGCCAGCAGCCCTGGGGGCGGGCTGAACACTGAAGCTTTCTTT. Translating it yields CASSPGGGLNTEAFF.

Relative to its sample, this clone is medium-sized. J is TRBJ2-7 and V is TRBV7-2, with TRBD2 matching over 8 bases. This CDR3 contains 17 residues. Germline V CDR1 and CDR2: SGHTA, FQGNSA. Trimming at V came to 5 bases and at J to 3 bases, leaving 15 bases not matched to a gene. DNA of the CDR3: TGTGCCAGCAGCCTCACGTTTCCGGGGGGGCCTTTCTACGAGCAGTACTTC. This sequence encodes CASSLTFPGGPFYEQYF.

This clone was picked up one time. The rearrangement uses TRBV5-4 and TRBJ1-1; D unclear. This CDR3 contains 13 residues. The V end was cut by 0 bases, the J end by 0 bases, with 3 bases between. Germline V gene sequence: CDR1 SGHNT, CDR2 YYREEE (reference sequence). CDR3 DNA: TGTGCCAGCAGCTTGGCCTTGAACACTGAAGCTTTCTTT. Amino acids: CASSLALNTEAFF. The full variable domain, in which reference TRBV5-4 and TRBJ1-1 provide the parts outside the CDR3, is ETGVTQSPTHLIKTRGQQVTLRCSSQSGHNTVSWYQQALGQGPQFIFQYYREEENGRGNFPPRFSGLQFPNYSSELNVNALELDDSALYLCASSLALNTEAFFGQGTRLTVV.

The V gene is TRBV6-4, the J gene TRBJ1-2, with TRBD1 identical over 7 bases. CDR3 length equals 14 residues. CDR1 MRHNA and CDR2 SNTAGT come from the germline V gene. Trimming cost V 2 bases and J 6 bases; bases outside gene matches: 6. CDR3 amino acids: CASSDRGQVHGYTF. CDR3 coding DNA: TGTGCCAGCAGTGACCGAGGACAGGTCCATGGCTACACCTTC.

The rearrangement uses TRBV28 and TRBJ2-3; TRBD1 might be the D (5 bases). The CDR3 is made up of 12 amino acids. Germline V CDR1 and CDR2: MDHEN, SYDVKM. V was clipped by 4 bases and J by 5 bases, with 7 bases between them. Here the CDR3 reads CASSSTVDTQYF. Here the CDR3 DNA reads TGTGCCAGCAGTTCGACAGTAGATACGCAGTATTTT.